A single sample gave rise to the 26 T cell receptor beta chains below, sequenced in a study of shared clonotypes between healthy human individuals. The data were produced by immunoSEQ multiplex PCR, yet TCRdb's version contains in-frame clones alone and is incomplete. Among around 2.3 million clones listed, approximately 94% were seen once. The sequencing input was naive CD4+ T cells sorted from blood. Subset meaning: CD45RA+ positively selected. The receptors stem from a man younger than 35 in good health.

The rearrangement links TRBV2 to TRBJ2-3, with D possibly TRBD2 on 6 matching bases. This CDR3 comprises 12 residues. CDR1 SNHLY and CDR2 FYNNEI come from the germline V gene. V was cut by 7 bases and J by 2 bases, with 7 bases left in between. This chain's CDR3 is CASTGDTDTQYF. Written as DNA, the CDR3 is TGTGCCAGCACGGGGGACACAGATACGCAGTATTTT.

The chain joins TRBV27 to TRBJ1-6, with TRBD1 matching 9 bases. J lost 7 bases, V lost 6 bases, and 4 bases had no gene match. The germline gives CDR1 MNHEY, CDR2 SMNVEV (reference sequence). The CDR3 contains 14 residues. CDR3 residues: CASSRDRVNSPLHF. The CDR3 nucleotides read TGTGCCAGCAGCCGGGACAGGGTCAATTCACCCCTCCACTTT.

This clone showed up just once. The chain has TRBV5-1 and TRBJ2-5, with D hard to call. V was shortened by 1 base and J by 3 bases, with 16 bases between the two germline ends. The CDR3 has 16 amino acids. Looked up from germline, CDR1 is SGHRS and CDR2 is YFSETQ. For the CDR3, the DNA is TGCGCCAGCAGCTTGCCCTCTAGTGGGCTCAAAGAGACCCAGTACTTC. Its protein product is CASSLPSSGLKETQYF.

The chain couples TRBV5-1 to TRBJ2-5; D possibly uses TRBD1 or TRBD2 (6 bases each). The CDR3 consists of 14 residues. V was clipped by 0 bases and J by 7 bases, with 13 bases between them. Germline V lookup: CDR1 SGHRS, CDR2 YFSETQ. CDR3 loop: CASSLDPGARTQYF. CDR3 in DNA: TGCGCCAGCAGCTTGGATCCGGGGGCGCGGACCCAGTACTTC. Complete variable domain (other parts from reference TRBV5-1 and TRBJ2-5): KAGVTQTPRYLIKTRGQQVTLSCSPISGHRSVSWYQQTPGQGLQFLFEYFSETQRNKGNFPGRFSGRQFSNSRSEMNVSTLELGDSALYLCASSLDPGARTQYFGPGTRLLVL.

This clone was seen just once. This chain joins TRBV11-2 and TRBJ2-1; 8 bases line up with TRBD2. The germline V gene encodes CDR1 SGHAT and CDR2 FQNNGV. V was pared by 4 bases and J by 2 bases, with 4 bases of the junction left unmatched. There are 15 residues in the CDR3. The CDR3 nucleotides are TGTGCCAGCAGCTCGATAGCGGGAACCTACAATGAGCAGTTCTTC. Its protein product is CASSSIAGTYNEQFF.

This chain links TRBV5-1 with TRBJ2-5; no clear D gene. The V end was cut by 4 bases, the J end by 4 bases, with 17 bases between. Germline V lookup: CDR1 SGHRS, CDR2 YFSETQ. This CDR3 region has 15 residues. CDR3 DNA: TGCGCCAGCAGCCTTGGTACCCAGCGAGGAGAGACCCAGTACTTC. Its translation is CASSLGTQRGETQYF.

This clone was seen only once. Here the CDR3 reads CASSIDTWAGTTDTQYF. The CDR3 nucleotides are TGTGCCAGTAGTATAGATACTTGGGCGGGGACCACAGATACGCAGTATTTT. This chain uses TRBV19 with TRBJ2-3; D perhaps matches TRBD2 (6 bases). Germline V gene lookup returns CDR1 LNHDA and CDR2 SQIVND (reference sequence). Trimming removed 0 bases at V and 2 bases at J, with 15 bases between. The CDR3 runs 17 residues.

About this clone: This CDR3 is also generated by other DNA sequences in the sample. This chain joins TRBV18 and TRBJ2-2; D is possibly TRBD1 or TRBD2 (5 bases each). V was shortened by 6 bases and J by 1 base, with 12 bases between the two germline ends. Per germline, CDR1 KGHSH and CDR2 LQKENI. This CDR3 is 15 amino acids long. The DNA of the CDR3 is TGTGCCAGCTCCCTCGGGACGGTGAACACCGGGGAGCTGTTTTTT. Its protein is CASSLGTVNTGELFF.

This chain uses TRBV20-1 with TRBJ2-3; TRBD2 matches 8 bases. V trimming: 6 bases; J trimming: 7 bases; junction bases outside the gene matches: 3. Germline V CDR1 and CDR2: DFQATT, SNEGSKA (reference sequence). The CDR3 consists of 11 residues. CDR3 amino acids: CSAAGANTQYF. DNA for the CDR3: TGCAGTGCAGCGGGGGCGAATACGCAGTATTTT.

The V gene is TRBV2, the J gene TRBJ2-2; D call uncertain. The CDR3 is 14 amino acids. CDR1 SNHLY and CDR2 FYNNEI come from the germline V gene. Trimming pared 1 base from V and 6 bases from J, leaving 9 bases between. The CDR3 here is CASSEGGFSGELFF. DNA of the CDR3: TGTGCCAGCAGTGAAGGCGGTTTCTCCGGGGAGCTGTTTTTT. Full variable domain (rest looked up from reference TRBV2 and TRBJ2-2): EPEVTQTPSHQVTQMGQEVILRCVPISNHLYFYWYRQILGQKVEFLVSFYNNEISEKSEIFDDQFSVERPDGSNFTLKIRSTKLEDSAMYFCASSEGGFSGELFFGEGSRLTVL.

The rearrangement links TRBV6-6 to TRBJ2-2, with no clear D. V was clipped by 8 bases and J by 8 bases, with 12 bases between them. Per germline, CDR1 MNHNY and CDR2 SVGAGI (reference sequence). The CDR3 is 12 amino acids. The DNA of the CDR3 is TGTGCCAGCCGCGTTAACTCGGGGGAGCTGTTTTTT. This gives the protein CASRVNSGELFF.

This chain links TRBV6-1 with TRBJ1-2, with unresolved D. The CDR3 sequence is 15 residues long. The germline gives CDR1 MNHNS, CDR2 SASEGT. V was clipped by 4 bases and J by 3 bases, with 15 bases between them. CDR3 in amino acids: CASSGAEVAYYGYTF. The CDR3 region has the DNA TGTGCCAGCAGTGGGGCCGAGGTGGCGTACTATGGCTACACCTTC.

The CDR3 coding sequence is TGTGCCAGCAGCCAACTACTGACAGGGGCGCCTTCACCCCTCCACTTT. It translates to CASSQLLTGAPSPLHF. This chain joins TRBV7-9 and TRBJ1-6; TRBD1 agrees at 8 bases. Looked up from germline, CDR1 is SEHNR and CDR2 is FQNEAQ (reference sequence). The CDR3 consists of 16 residues. The V gene end was trimmed by 5 bases and the J gene end by 9 bases; junction bases not matched to a gene: 12.

This clone was recorded only once. The CDR3 DNA reads TGTCCGCCAGAAGGGTCCAGGGAGGTGTATCAGCCCCAGCATTTT. Residues: CPPEGSREVYQPQHF. The chain uses TRBV5-3 and TRBJ1-5; a weak D match, TRBD1 (5 bases). TRBV5-3 is recorded as an ORF, its role being uncertain. The CDR3 is 15 amino acids.

Regarding this clone: At one boundary the junction diverges from the germline segment, which might be a read error. V usage is TRBV6-6 and J usage is TRBJ2-4; unclear D gene. Germline loops: CDR1 MNHNY, CDR2 SVGAGI (reference sequence). CDR3 length: 12 amino acids. The CDR3 sequence: CASSDSGNIQYF. The CDR3 nucleotides are TGTGCCAGCAGTGACTCCGGAAACATTCAGTACTTC.

A word on this clone: The identical CDR3 is also encoded by other nucleotide sequences in the sample. This rearrangement joins TRBV5-1 to TRBJ2-5, with D hard to call. Germline values: CDR1 SGHRS, CDR2 YFSETQ. V was trimmed by 1 base and J by 1 base, leaving 5 bases between them. There are 13 residues in the CDR3. CDR3 protein: CASSLLSQETQYF. CDR3 DNA: TGCGCCAGCAGCTTGCTCTCCCAAGAGACCCAGTACTTC.

This clone appeared a single time. The chain links TRBV5-1 to TRBJ2-1; D is undetermined. Germline assignment: CDR1 SGHRS and CDR2 YFSETQ. The V end lost 5 bases, the J end lost 5 bases, and 11 bases lay between the germline ends. The CDR3 is made up of 13 amino acids. The CDR3: CASSPGVNNEQFF. CDR3 DNA: TGCGCCAGCAGTCCCGGTGTAAACAATGAGCAGTTCTTC. Drawing the rest from reference TRBV5-1 and TRBJ2-1, the complete variable domain is KAGVTQTPRYLIKTRGQQVTLSCSPISGHRSVSWYQQTPGQGLQFLFEYFSETQRNKGNFPGRFSGRQFSNSRSEMNVSTLELGDSALYLCASSPGVNNEQFFGPGTRLTVL.

The chain has TRBV5-1 and TRBJ2-2; 9 nucleotides agree with TRBD1. The germline V gene encodes CDR1 SGHRS and CDR2 YFSETQ. The CDR3 contains 15 residues. J was trimmed by 4 bases and V by 5 bases; bases with no gene match: 6. CDR3 amino acids: CASREGTGSTGELFF. As DNA, the CDR3 is TGCGCCAGCAGAGAGGGGACAGGGTCCACCGGGGAGCTGTTTTTT.

The chain has TRBV9 and TRBJ1-4, with D unresolved. Between the trimmed V and J ends, which lost 0 bases and 5 bases, there was a span of 8 bases. Per the germline V gene, CDR1 is SGDLS and CDR2 is YYNGEE. The CDR3 spans 14 residues. The CDR3 sequence is CASSVDRLNEKLFF. The CDR3 DNA follows: TGTGCCAGCAGCGTAGACAGACTCAATGAAAAACTGTTTTTT.

This chain links TRBV6-5 with TRBJ1-1; no clear D gene. The V end was cut by 0 bases, the J end by 1 base, with 9 bases between. The CDR3 length is 15 residues. The germline V gene has CDR1 MNHEY and CDR2 SVGAGI. The CDR3 is CASSYSRKRNTEAFF. The CDR3 nucleotides read TGTGCCAGCAGTTACTCGAGGAAGAGGAACACTGAAGCTTTCTTT.

The rearrangement links TRBV7-3 to TRBJ1-1, with D perhaps TRBD1 (6 bases). This CDR3 has 14 amino acids. Trimming removed 1 base from V and 4 bases from J, with 10 bases in between. Germline V gene data show CDR1 as SGHTA and CDR2 as FQGTGA. CDR3 residues: CASSLSEGGTEAFF. The CDR3 DNA sequence: TGTGCCAGCAGCTTAAGTGAGGGGGGCACTGAAGCTTTCTTT.

This clone has a single count. This chain joins TRBV6-6 and TRBJ2-2, with TRBD2 identical over 11 bases. The CDR3 is 16 amino acids. V was clipped by 10 bases and J by 7 bases; unmatched bases: 14. Looked up from germline, CDR1 is MNHNY and CDR2 is SVGAGI (reference sequence). Written as DNA, the CDR3 is TGTGCCACCCCACTAGCGGGGGACCCAAGTGTCGGGGAGCTGTTTTTT. Encoded protein: CATPLAGDPSVGELFF.

The chain combines TRBV6-5 with TRBJ2-7; maybe TRBD1 (5 bases). This CDR3 is built from 15 residues. Germline CDR1 is MNHEY and CDR2 is SVGAGI. Trimming cost V 6 bases and J 6 bases, with 21 bases left between them. DNA of the CDR3: TGTGCCAGCAGCGACGACAGCTCCATTTGGGCCGAGCAGTACTTC. It yields the protein CASSDDSSIWAEQYF.

This clone has just one count. The chain employs TRBV10-3 and TRBJ2-2; TRBD1 agrees at 11 bases. V lost 6 bases and J lost 6; bases outside the gene matches: 6. There are 15 residues in the CDR3. CDR1 is ENHRY, CDR2 SYGVKD, per germline. The CDR3 DNA follows: TGTGCCATCAGATGGACAGGGGGCGAGTCCGGGGAGCTGTTTTTT. Translation: CAIRWTGGESGELFF.

The rearrangement joins TRBV9 to TRBJ2-7; D possibly corresponds to TRBD1 (5 bases). Trimming removed 4 bases at V and 4 bases at J, with 15 bases between. Germline V gives CDR1 SGDLS, CDR2 YYNGEE. The CDR3 covers 14 residues. CDR3: CASSLGRDGYEQYF. CDR3 DNA: TGTGCCAGCAGCTTAGGCAGGGATGGGTACGAGCAGTACTTC. The full variable domain, completed using reference TRBV9 and TRBJ2-7, is DSGVTQTPKHLITATGQRVTLRCSPRSGDLSVYWYQQSLDQGLQFLIQYYNGEERAKGNILERFSAQQFPDLHSELNLSSLELGDSALYFCASSLGRDGYEQYFGPGTRLTVT.

This rearrangement joins TRBV7-9 to TRBJ2-4, with 10 nucleotides matching TRBD1. V shed 5 bases, J shed 1 base, and the junction held 8 bases outside the gene matches. CDR3 length equals 17 residues. From germline, CDR1 is SEHNR and CDR2 FQNEAQ (reference sequence). CDR3 bases: TGTGCCAGCAGCCCGGTCCCGGGACAGGGGGCCAAAAACATTCAGTACTTC. It encodes CASSPVPGQGAKNIQYF.